The source of this T cell receptor beta chain is a study of cytomegalovirus exposure and HLA in healthy donors. Trimming left V 3 bases short and J 7 bases short, with 9 bases between. The CDR3 loop spans 12 amino acids. CDR1 is MDHEN, CDR2 SYDVKM, per germline. The PCR made use of 60 Vbeta and 13 Jbeta primers. The repertoire was sequenced with immunoSEQ multiplex PCR; TCRdb's copy has only in-frame clones and lacks some. The profile covers about 80,000 clones, with approximately 60% appearing a single time and 3.5% to 4.5% taken by the ten largest. This clonotype originated in a male donor in good health and CMV-seropositive. The specimen was PBMCs. The chain recombines TRBV28 with TRBJ1-2; D is unclear. The CDR3 region is CASSFAASGYTF. CDR3 coding DNA: TGTGCCAGCAGTTTTGCAGCTAGTGGCTACACCTTC.